This T cell receptor beta chain was sequenced in a study of CD8 T cells in Susac syndrome. Random hexamers were used to reverse transcribe the RNA input (0.5 to 1 ug). TCR beta CDR3 was amplified by immunoSEQ multiplex PCR. This amplification extended across 54 Vbeta and 13 Jbeta segments. TCRdb called the immunoSEQ multiplex PCR reads again in MiXCR, with one record for every CDR3 protein. The table records 50,000 to 60,000 distinct CDR3 sequences, approximately 94% of them present only once. The CDR3 is 13 residues long. The germline V gene encodes CDR1 LGHNA and CDR2 YSLEER. Trimming removed 0 bases from V and 11 bases from J, with 8 bases in between.

Sequencing input: CD8+ T cells from PBMCs. The rearrangement links TRBV4-3 to TRBJ1-6; no firm D call. The clonotype was recovered from a human donor in good health. In nucleotides, the CDR3 is TGCGCCAGCAGCCAAGACCTGGAGACACCCCTCCACTTT. Translation gives CASSQDLETPLHF.